The present entry profiles one T cell receptor beta chain with its context. This sample was included in a study of blood T cell repertoires in COVID-19. Study background: The study drew acute and convalescent COVID-19 samples from the United States, Italy and Spain. Sources were T cells, B-cell-depleted T cells, or PBMCs; the material itself was cDNA or gDNA.

This CDR3 is built from 16 residues. Germline CDR1 reads SNHLY; CDR2 reads FYNNEI. J was trimmed by 5 bases and V by 6 bases; bases with no gene match: 15. Sequencing used immunoSEQ multiplex PCR; TCRdb keeps in-frame clones, though not all of them. The sample includes 75,000 to 100,000 clones, around four fifths of them seen just once. What was sequenced was peripheral blood. The source of this sequence is a human donor in a cohort sampled during active COVID-19. This chain uses TRBV2 with TRBJ1-1; 7 bases align to TRBD1. CDR3 region: CASRPPQGVVLTEAFF. The CDR3 nucleotides are TGTGCCAGCAGACCCCCTCAGGGGGTGGTGTTGACTGAAGCTTTCTTT.